This is a list of T cell receptor beta chains from one sample in a study of cytomegalovirus exposure and HLA in healthy donors. Sequencing used immunoSEQ multiplex PCR; TCRdb keeps in-frame clones, though not all of them. The data show approximately 110,000 clones, just over 15% seen once. The sequencing input was PBMCs. These receptors were taken from a woman aged 18-35 years in good health and CMV-seronegative. Both conserved end residues are part of each CDR3. Fields, in order: D gene, V gene, J gene, CDR3 length, clone size, CDR3 DNA, CDR3 protein. The D gene is left open where the match is weak. A clone size is listed for some rows: how often the clone was seen (once, few, many), or a class if it is expanded.

>.|TRBV6-4|TRBJ2-3|15|few
TGTGCCAGCAGTGACTCAAGGGGCAGCACAGATACGCAGTATTTT
CASSDSRGSTDTQYF
>TRBD1|TRBV2|TRBJ2-3|16|.
TGTGCCAGCATTGAGAGGGACAGGGGGCTGGCAGATACGCAGTATTTT
CASIERDRGLADTQYF
>.|TRBV28|TRBJ2-5|15|.
TGTGCCAGCACGGGTTCCAATGGACAACAAGAGACCCAGTACTTC
CASTGSNGQQETQYF
>.|TRBV10-1|TRBJ1-1|13|few
TGCGCCAGCAGTGAGTCGGGCGGGGGCAAGGCTTTCTTT
CASSESGGGKAFF
>TRBD1|TRBV23-1|TRBJ2-5|14|.
TGCGCCAGCACCCCGCCGACAGGGAAGGAGACCCAGTACTTC
CASTPPTGKETQYF
>TRBD1|TRBV19|TRBJ2-7|16|.
TGTGCCAGTAGCGCCAACGGGCAGGGGGCAGCCTACGAGCAGTACTTC
CASSANGQGAAYEQYF
>TRBD2|TRBV6-1|TRBJ2-7|17|few
TGTGCCAGCAGTGCCGGGACTAGCGGGGCGATCTCCTACGAGCAGTACTTC
CASSAGTSGAISYEQYF
>TRBD1|TRBV28|TRBJ1-5|15|few
TGTGCCAGCAGTTTAGGTGACAGGGCGACTCAGCCCCAGCATTTT
CASSLGDRATQPQHF
>TRBD1|TRBV4-3|TRBJ2-3|16|.
TGCGCCAGCAGTCACGACCGGGACAGCCGTTGGGTAGGGCAGTATTTT
CASSHDRDSRWVGQYF
>.|TRBV5-8|TRBJ2-7|15|.
TGTGCCAGCAGCCGCACTGCAGGGTTAACCTACGAGCAGTACTTC
CASSRTAGLTYEQYF
>.|TRBV6-5|TRBJ1-3|15|.
TGTGCCAGCAGTTACAAGGCAGGGACTGGAAACACCATATATTTT
CASSYKAGTGNTIYF
>.|TRBV6-1|TRBJ1-4|14|.
TGTGCCAGCAGTTTGGAGGGTAACGGAGAAAAACTGTTTTTT
CASSLEGNGEKLFF
>TRBD2|TRBV28|TRBJ2-3|16|.
TGTGCCAGCAGTTCCGGACTAGCGGGCCGCACAGATACGCAGTATTTT
CASSSGLAGRTDTQYF
>.|TRBV5-1|TRBJ2-7|13|.
TGCGCCAGCTGCCGCGGGGACCTCTACGAGCAGTACTTC
CASCRGDLYEQYF
>.|TRBV9|TRBJ2-1|13|.
TGTGCCAGCAGCATTACGGGTTACAATGAGCAGTTCTTC
CASSITGYNEQFF
>TRBD2|TRBV5-4|TRBJ2-1|17|few
TGTGCCAGCAGCGTGACTAGCGGGGGGGCCAGCTACAATGAGCAGTTCTTC
CASSVTSGGASYNEQFF
>TRBD2|TRBV5-1|TRBJ2-1|16|.
TGCGCCAGCAGCTTGGCGCTAGCGGGAGGGCGCAATGAGCAGTTCTTC
CASSLALAGGRNEQFF
>TRBD1|TRBV25-1|TRBJ1-1|13|.
TGTGCCAGCAGACAGGGGCGGAACACTGAAGCTTTCTTT
CASRQGRNTEAFF
>TRBD1|TRBV29-1|TRBJ1-1|16|.
TGCAGCGTTGATATTGGCACAGGGGATACGAACACTGAAGCTTTCTTT
CSVDIGTGDTNTEAFF
>TRBD1|TRBV11-3|TRBJ1-4|13|few
TGTGCCAGTCGGGACAGGGGAAATGAAAAACTGTTTTTT
CASRDRGNEKLFF
>TRBD2|TRBV5-4|TRBJ2-3|15|few
TGTGCCAGCAGCTTGCCTAGCGGGGGCACAGATACGCAGTATTTT
CASSLPSGGTDTQYF
>TRBD1|TRBV5-5|TRBJ2-5|16|few
TGTGCCAGCAGCTCGGGAACAGGGGGCTCCCAAGAGACCCAGTACTTC
CASSSGTGGSQETQYF
>TRBD1|TRBV23-1|TRBJ2-7|15|few
TGCGCCAGCAGCTCCCAGGGGGGACAGGCCTGCGAGCAGTACTTC
CASSSQGGQACEQYF
>.|TRBV7-9|TRBJ1-1|12|.
TGTGCCAGCAGTCCGAGGCGTGCTGAAGCTTTCTTT
CASSPRRAEAFF
>TRBD1|TRBV30|TRBJ2-1|13|few
TGTGCCTGGAGTGTAGGCAGGGGGCATGAGCAGTTCTTC
CAWSVGRGHEQFF
>.|TRBV18|TRBJ1-4|15|once
TGTGCCAGCTCACCGTCTATTCGGGAGACTGAAAAACTGTTTTTT
CASSPSIRETEKLFF
>.|TRBV5-6|TRBJ2-5|15|.
TGTGCCAGCAGCTTGAGCCCCGACAGAATAGAGACCCAGTACTTC
CASSLSPDRIETQYF
>TRBD2|TRBV6-1|TRBJ2-1|16|.
TGTGCCAGCAGTGGGAACCTAGCGGGAGTATCTAATGAGCAGTTCTTC
CASSGNLAGVSNEQFF
>.|TRBV6-6|TRBJ1-2|14|few
TGTGCCAGCGTTTCCCTCGGAGATAACTATGGCTACACCTTC
CASVSLGDNYGYTF
>.|TRBV5-4|TRBJ2-5|15|.
TGTGCCAGCAGCCTGACGGGGGGCGATCGAGAGACCCAGTACTTC
CASSLTGGDRETQYF
>TRBD1|TRBV28|TRBJ1-2|13|.
TGTGCCAGCAGTCCCTGGGACAGGCAGGGCTACACCTTC
CASSPWDRQGYTF
>.|TRBV28|TRBJ2-3|15|few
TGTGCCAGCAGTTTACCTATCCCACGCACAGATACGCAGTATTTT
CASSLPIPRTDTQYF
>.|TRBV28|TRBJ1-2|13|few
TGTGCCAGCACCCGACAGGCTCGCTATGGCTACACCTTC
CASTRQARYGYTF
>.|TRBV5-6|TRBJ1-1|13|few
TGTGCCAGCAGCTTGGGACCGGGAGCTGAAGCTTTCTTT
CASSLGPGAEAFF
>TRBD1|TRBV9|TRBJ1-1|16|few
TGTGCCAGCAGCGTAGCTATCCAGGGGGTGAACACTGAAGCTTTCTTT
CASSVAIQGVNTEAFF
>.|TRBV6-5|TRBJ1-1|15|few
TGTGCCAGCAGCGTACTATGGGACATGAACACTGAAGCTTTCTTT
CASSVLWDMNTEAFF
>.|TRBV30|TRBJ1-3|15|.
TGTGCCTGGGGCCCGGGGGGGGGCATTGGGAACACCATATATTTT
CAWGPGGGIGNTIYF
>.|TRBV28|TRBJ2-7|13|.
TGTGCCAGCAGCCGCGACAGACCCTACGAGCAGTACTTC
CASSRDRPYEQYF
>TRBD1|TRBV2|TRBJ1-2|13|.
TGTGCCAGCAGGGACAGGGGCAACTATGGCTACACCTTC
CASRDRGNYGYTF
>.|TRBV28|TRBJ1-1|17|.
TGTGCCAGCAGCATGGGGGGCGGGGGAGTGGCGATCACTGAAGCTTTCTTT
CASSMGGGGVAITEAFF
>.|TRBV21-1|TRBJ2-6|18|.
TGTGCCAGCAGCGGATCGACAGGGGACCACTCTGGGGCCAACGTCCTGACTTTC
CASSGSTGDHSGANVLTF
>.|TRBV5-1|TRBJ2-7|13|few
TGCGCCAGCAGCCGGGACACCTCCTACGAGCAGTACTTC
CASSRDTSYEQYF
>TRBD1|TRBV4-2|TRBJ2-1|15|.
TGTGCCAGCAGCCAGTGGGACAGCTTATACAATGAGCAGTTCTTC
CASSQWDSLYNEQFF
>TRBD1|TRBV5-1|TRBJ1-1|14|few
TGCGCCAGCAGCCAGGGACAGGTATCGACTGAAGCTTTCTTT
CASSQGQVSTEAFF
>.|TRBV7-3|TRBJ1-1|13|.
TGTGCCAGCAAGCGGGAGAGGAACACTGAAGCTTTCTTT
CASKRERNTEAFF
>TRBD2|TRBV27|TRBJ2-1|17|.
TGTGCCAGCAGTCCCAAGGGGACTAGCGGGAGGGTGTATGAGCAGTTCTTC
CASSPKGTSGRVYEQFF
>.|TRBV4-1|TRBJ1-5|15|few
TGCGCCAGCAGCCAAGATGTGTCTTTTAATCAGCCCCAGCATTTT
CASSQDVSFNQPQHF
>TRBD2|TRBV5-6|TRBJ2-2|16|.
TGTGCCAGCAGCCCCGCTAGCGGGAGTGTCACCGGGGAGCTGTTTTTT
CASSPASGSVTGELFF
>.|TRBV9|TRBJ2-1|14|.
TGTGCCAGCAGCGTAGTGCCGGCAGGGGATGAGCAGTTCTTC
CASSVVPAGDEQFF
>.|TRBV27|TRBJ2-1|17|.
TGTGCCAGCAGTTTAATCAGAGAGACCCCTCGGGTGAATGAGCAGTTCTTC
CASSLIRETPRVNEQFF
>.|TRBV7-9|TRBJ1-2|15|few
TGTGCCAGCAGCTTAAACATCGGTGGCAGCGGGGGCTACACCTTC
CASSLNIGGSGGYTF
>.|TRBV4-2|TRBJ1-5|14|few
TGTGCCAGCAGCCAGGGGGAGGGAAATCAGCCCCAGCATTTT
CASSQGEGNQPQHF
>TRBD1|TRBV18|TRBJ2-7|15|few
TGTGCCAGCTCACCCGAGGACAGGCCCCTGAACGAGCAGTACTTC
CASSPEDRPLNEQYF
>.|TRBV4-2|TRBJ1-1|13|.
TGTGCCAGCAGCCAAGATACTCAGGCTGAAGCTTTCTTT
CASSQDTQAEAFF
>TRBD1|TRBV30|TRBJ1-3|14|few
TGTGCCTGGAGCCGAACAGGGGGTGGAAACACCATATATTTT
CAWSRTGGGNTIYF